The clone carrying this T cell receptor (beta chain) was seen only once. The antigen is not known. Trimming took off 7 bases at V and 2 bases at J, with 19 bases between the two ends. The CDR3 totals 16 residues. Germline CDR1 MNHNY, CDR2 SVGAGI (reference sequence). This record belongs to a study of graft-versus-host responses after intestinal transplantation. Produced via immunoSEQ multiplex PCR; TCRdb's table is partial and in-frame only. The repertoire includes 70,000 or so clones, approximately 84% of them detected once, and roughly 0.4% sits in the top ten. The sequence was collected from a human donor who was the organ donor for an intestinal transplant. The chain is built from TRBV6-6 and TRBJ2-3, with D possibly being TRBD2 (7 bases). Sequenced here: unstimulated CD4+ T cells sorted from spleen or lymph node cells, sampled before transplant. This CDR3 reads CASTDVGGQFTDTQYF. The CDR3 DNA follows: TGTGCCAGCACCGACGTGGGGGGGCAGTTCACAGATACGCAGTATTTT.